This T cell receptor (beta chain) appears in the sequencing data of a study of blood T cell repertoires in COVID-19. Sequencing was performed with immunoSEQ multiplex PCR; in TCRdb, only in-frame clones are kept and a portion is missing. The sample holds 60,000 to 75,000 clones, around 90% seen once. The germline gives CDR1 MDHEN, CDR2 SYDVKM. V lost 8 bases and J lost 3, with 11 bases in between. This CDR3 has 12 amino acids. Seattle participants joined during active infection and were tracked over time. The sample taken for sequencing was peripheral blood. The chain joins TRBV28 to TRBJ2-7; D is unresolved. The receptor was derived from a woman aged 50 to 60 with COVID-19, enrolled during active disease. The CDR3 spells CASYSLRYEQYF. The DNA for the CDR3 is TGTGCCAGCTATAGCCTACGCTACGAGCAGTACTTC.